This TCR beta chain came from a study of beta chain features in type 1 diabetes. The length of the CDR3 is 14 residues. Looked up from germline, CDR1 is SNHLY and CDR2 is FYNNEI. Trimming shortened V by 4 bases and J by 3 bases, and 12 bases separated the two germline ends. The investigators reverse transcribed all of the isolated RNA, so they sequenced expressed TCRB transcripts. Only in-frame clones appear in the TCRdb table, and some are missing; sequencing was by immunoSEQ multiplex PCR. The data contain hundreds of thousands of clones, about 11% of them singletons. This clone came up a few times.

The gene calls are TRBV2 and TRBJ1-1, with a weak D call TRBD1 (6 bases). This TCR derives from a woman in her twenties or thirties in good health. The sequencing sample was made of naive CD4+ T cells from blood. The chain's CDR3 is CASSGLRGDTEAFF. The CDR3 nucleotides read TGTGCCAGCAGTGGACTCAGGGGTGACACTGAAGCTTTCTTT.